Listed below are T cell receptor beta chains from one sample, sequenced in a study of blood T cell repertoires in COVID-19. TCRdb's copy holds only in-frame clones and misses some; the assay was immunoSEQ multiplex PCR. The sample shows 250,000 to 400,000 clones, approximately 91% of them seen only once. The sample was PBMCs or T cells enriched from blood (not recorded which). Source of these receptors: a man aged 55 to 70 who had recovered from COVID-19. CDR3s include the opening cysteine and the closing phenylalanine or tryptophan. The D gene is left open where the match is weak. Clone size is stated in some rows and not others, as once, few, many or a class when expanded.

d_call j_call clone_size v_call cdr3_aa cdr3_nt
. TRBJ2-5 . TRBV7-2 CASSFSLAGQETQYF TGTGCCAGCAGCTTCTCCCTCGCAGGGCAAGAGACCCAGTACTTC
. TRBJ2-1 . TRBV9 CASSFSLWDEQFF TGTGCCAGCAGCTTTAGCCTCTGGGATGAGCAGTTCTTC
TRBD2 TRBJ2-1 few TRBV5-1 CASSARTSGSLSEQFF TGCGCCAGCAGCGCAAGGACTAGCGGGAGTCTGAGTGAGCAGTTCTTC
TRBD1 TRBJ1-4 . TRBV20-1 CSASERGRAANEKLFF TGCAGTGCTAGTGAGAGGGGGCGAGCGGCTAATGAAAAACTGTTTTTT
. TRBJ2-2 . TRBV29-1 CSVVRLVPGELFF TGCAGCGTCGTAAGACTAGTACCCGGGGAGCTGTTTTTT
TRBD1 TRBJ2-7 once TRBV2 CASGYRGQTYEQYF TGTGCCAGCGGATACAGGGGGCAAACCTACGAGCAGTACTTC
TRBD1 TRBJ1-6 . TRBV6-5 CASSAGTDNSPLHF TGTGCCAGCAGCGCCGGGACAGATAATTCACCCCTCCACTTT
TRBD1 TRBJ2-1 . TRBV15 CATSRGTGGFNEQFF TGTGCCACCAGCAGAGGGACAGGGGGTTTCAATGAGCAGTTCTTC
. TRBJ1-5 few TRBV18 CASSRGPFNQPQHF TGTGCCAGCTCCCGCGGGCCATTCAATCAGCCCCAGCATTTT
. TRBJ2-3 . TRBV2 CASSDRQGRTDTQYF TGTGCCAGCAGTGATAGGCAGGGGAGAACAGATACGCAGTATTTT
TRBD2 TRBJ2-1 . TRBV5-1 CASSKSSGSYNEQFF TGCGCCAGCAGCAAATCTAGCGGGAGTTACAATGAGCAGTTCTTC
TRBD1 TRBJ2-7 . TRBV28 CASSSDRSGIHSYEQYF TGTGCCAGCAGTTCGGACAGGTCGGGAATACACTCCTACGAGCAGTACTTC
TRBD2 TRBJ2-1 . TRBV11-3 CASSPSGTSSYNEQFF TGTGCCAGCAGCCCCTCCGGGACTAGCTCCTACAATGAGCAGTTCTTC
TRBD2 TRBJ2-1 . TRBV9 CASSVVVSSGGADEQFF TGTGCCAGCAGCGTAGTCGTCTCTAGCGGGGGGGCCGATGAGCAGTTCTTC
TRBD1 TRBJ1-1 . TRBV29-1 CSVTDRATEAFF TGCAGCGTGACTGACAGGGCCACTGAAGCTTTCTTT
TRBD1 TRBJ2-7 . TRBV5-1 CASSRGQASYEQYF TGCGCCAGCAGCCGAGGACAGGCCTCCTACGAGCAGTACTTC
. TRBJ1-5 . TRBV28 CASSFGGGKGTQHF TGTGCCAGCAGTTTCGGTGGGGGCAAGGGTACCCAGCATTTT
TRBD1 TRBJ2-5 . TRBV5-6 CASSLLDRVRETQYF TGTGCCAGCAGCTTGCTAGACAGGGTAAGGGAGACCCAGTACTTC
TRBD2 TRBJ2-7 few TRBV15 CATTRLAGGSRTYEQYF TGTGCCACCACCAGACTAGCGGGAGGGTCAAGAACCTACGAGCAGTACTTC
TRBD2 TRBJ2-7 . TRBV2 CASSPTGTSGVYEQYF TGTGCCAGCAGTCCCACCGGGACTAGCGGGGTCTACGAGCAGTACTTC
TRBD2 TRBJ2-1 . TRBV5-6 CASSLLTSGRGNEQFF TGTGCCAGCAGCTTGCTCACTAGCGGGAGAGGAAATGAGCAGTTCTTC
. TRBJ2-7 once TRBV27 CASSLIGGVGTYEQYF TGTGCCAGCAGTTTAATCGGCGGAGTCGGTACCTACGAGCAGTACTTC
. TRBJ1-5 . TRBV18 CASSPLPRGRRQPQHF TGTGCCAGCTCACCCCTCCCTAGGGGAAGGCGGCAGCCCCAGCATTTT
. TRBJ2-2 . TRBV5-4 CASSLNSNTGELFF TGTGCCAGCAGCTTGAACAGTAACACCGGGGAGCTGTTTTTT
. TRBJ2-1 . TRBV4-1 CASSLAGASYNEQFF TGCGCCAGCAGTCTGGCGGGGGCCTCATACAATGAGCAGTTCTTC
TRBD1 TRBJ1-4 . TRBV2 CASRERGRGEKLFF TGTGCCAGCAGAGAAAGGGGGCGCGGAGAAAAACTGTTTTTT
TRBD1 TRBJ1-5 . TRBV5-8 CASSLLGTGKKPQHF TGTGCCAGCAGCTTATTGGGGACAGGGAAGAAGCCCCAGCATTTT
TRBD1 TRBJ1-5 . TRBV2 CASSSDRALNQPQHF TGTGCCAGCAGTTCGGACAGGGCCCTCAATCAGCCCCAGCATTTT
. TRBJ2-7 . TRBV6-4 CASSGREPYEQYF TGTGCCAGCAGTGGCAGGGAACCCTACGAGCAGTACTTC
. TRBJ2-3 . TRBV4-1 CASSQEASGAADTQYF TGCGCCAGCAGCCAAGAGGCATCAGGGGCGGCAGATACGCAGTATTTT
. TRBJ1-1 . TRBV20-1 CSARRGAFF TGCAGTGCTAGGAGAGGGGCTTTCTTT
. TRBJ2-1 . TRBV24-1 CATSGSSYNEQFF TGTGCCACCAGTGGGAGCTCCTACAATGAGCAGTTCTTC
. TRBJ2-1 . TRBV6-9 CASTPETDNEQFF TGTGCCAGCACCCCCGAGACAGACAATGAGCAGTTCTTC
TRBD1 TRBJ2-5 . TRBV10-3 CAISPGSGQDNQETQYF TGTGCCATCAGCCCGGGGTCCGGACAGGACAACCAAGAGACCCAGTACTTC
TRBD2 TRBJ2-7 . TRBV5-1 CASSLFGTSGRSSDEQYF TGCGCCAGCAGCTTGTTCGGTACTAGCGGGAGATCTAGCGACGAGCAGTACTTC
. TRBJ1-5 . TRBV28 CASSLWALGGYSNQPQHF TGTGCCAGCAGTTTATGGGCCTTAGGGGGTTATAGCAATCAGCCCCAGCATTTT
. TRBJ1-1 once TRBV3-1/TRBV3-2 CASSRTAMNTEAFF TGTGCCAGCAGCAGGACAGCCATGAACACTGAAGCTTTCTTT
. TRBJ1-2 . TRBV5-4 CASSSEGRTGYTF TGTGCCAGCAGCTCGGAGGGGAGGACGGGCTACACCTTC
TRBD2 TRBJ2-1 . TRBV6-2/TRBV6-3 CASSYLSGSYPQFF TGTGCCAGCAGTTACCTCAGCGGGAGCTACCCGCAGTTCTTC
TRBD1 TRBJ2-5 . TRBV5-1 CASSLGPRQGQETQYF TGCGCCAGCAGCCTAGGACCTCGACAGGGTCAAGAGACCCAGTACTTC
TRBD2 TRBJ2-7 few TRBV10-3 CAISESVRTSGEQYF TGTGCCATCAGTGAGTCTGTCAGGACTAGTGGTGAGCAGTACTTC
. TRBJ1-4 . TRBV7-2 CASSLRGVLEYEKLFF TGTGCCAGCAGCCTACGCGGGGTATTGGAGTATGAAAAACTGTTTTTT
TRBD1 TRBJ1-2 . TRBV24-1 CATSDPGTGGVYGYTF TGTGCCACCAGTGATCCCGGGACAGGGGGCGTTTATGGCTACACCTTC
. TRBJ2-5 . TRBV2 CASGLAETQYF TGTGCCAGCGGTTTGGCAGAGACCCAGTACTTC
. TRBJ2-5 . TRBV27 CASSQGGQLRSKTQYF TGTGCCAGCAGTCAGGGGGGACAGCTGCGAAGCAAGACCCAGTACTTC
. TRBJ1-4 . TRBV5-6 CASSKRGGRQEKLFF TGTGCCAGCAGCAAAAGGGGGGGACGTCAGGAAAAACTGTTTTTT
TRBD2 TRBJ2-2 once TRBV28 CASERLAGGPGELFF TGTGCCAGCGAAAGACTAGCGGGAGGCCCCGGGGAGCTGTTTTTT
. TRBJ2-7 . TRBV12-3/TRBV12-4 CARSGNFPYEQYF TGTGCCAGGTCAGGCAATTTTCCCTACGAGCAGTACTTC
. TRBJ2-2 few TRBV9 CASRMGTSHFGELFF TGTGCCAGCAGAATGGGGACAAGTCATTTCGGGGAGCTGTTTTTT
. TRBJ2-1 . TRBV5-6 CASSFSNEQFF TGTGCCAGCAGCTTTTCGAATGAGCAGTTCTTC
TRBD1 TRBJ1-2 . TRBV5-4 CASSSQQGIGGYTF TGTGCCAGCAGCTCTCAACAGGGGATAGGAGGCTACACCTTC
. TRBJ1-1 . TRBV3-1/TRBV3-2 CASSQRTAEAFF TGTGCCAGCAGCCAACGTACAGCTGAAGCTTTCTTT
TRBD1 TRBJ1-5 . TRBV5-1 CASSLGAGGAYGNQPQHF TGCGCCAGCAGCTTGGGGGCAGGGGGCGCTTACGGCAATCAGCCCCAGCATTTT
. TRBJ2-3 . TRBV5-1 CASSVGDSTDTQYF TGCGCCAGCAGCGTGGGGGACTCCACAGATACGCAGTATTTT
. TRBJ2-3 . TRBV23-1 CASSQPRTISSVRTDTQYF TGCGCCAGCAGTCAACCGAGGACTATCTCTAGCGTACGCACAGATACGCAGTATTTT
TRBD1 TRBJ1-1 . TRBV29-1 CSVAGGNTEAFF TGCAGCGTGGCAGGGGGGAATACTGAAGCTTTCTTT
TRBD2 TRBJ2-3 . TRBV4-2 CASSLGLAGARTDTQYF TGTGCCAGCAGCCTCGGACTAGCGGGAGCCCGTACAGATACGCAGTATTTT